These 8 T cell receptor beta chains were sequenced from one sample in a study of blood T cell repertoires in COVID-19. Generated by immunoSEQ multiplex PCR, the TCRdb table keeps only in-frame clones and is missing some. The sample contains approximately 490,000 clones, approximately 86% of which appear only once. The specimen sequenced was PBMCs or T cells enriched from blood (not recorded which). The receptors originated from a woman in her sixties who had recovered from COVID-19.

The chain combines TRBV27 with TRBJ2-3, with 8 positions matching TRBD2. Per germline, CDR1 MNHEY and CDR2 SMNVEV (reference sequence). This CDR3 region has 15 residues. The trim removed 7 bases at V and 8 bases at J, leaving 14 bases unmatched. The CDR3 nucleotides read TGTGCCAGCAAAGCTCCGGGACTAGGGCTTGCTACGCAGTATTTT. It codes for CASKAPGLGLATQYF.

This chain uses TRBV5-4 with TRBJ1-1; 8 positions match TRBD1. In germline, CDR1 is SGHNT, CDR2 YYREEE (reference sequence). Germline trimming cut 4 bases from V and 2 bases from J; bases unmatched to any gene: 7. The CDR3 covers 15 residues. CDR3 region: CASSQGTGYNTEAFF. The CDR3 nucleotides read TGTGCCAGCAGCCAGGGGACAGGTTATAACACTGAAGCTTTCTTT.

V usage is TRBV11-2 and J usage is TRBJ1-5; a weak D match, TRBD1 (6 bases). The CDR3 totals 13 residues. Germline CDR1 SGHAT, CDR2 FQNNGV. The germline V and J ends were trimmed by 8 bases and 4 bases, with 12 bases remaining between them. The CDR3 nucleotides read TGTGCCAGCCGGGGGGCGGGGAATCAGCCCCAGCATTTT. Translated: CASRGAGNQPQHF.

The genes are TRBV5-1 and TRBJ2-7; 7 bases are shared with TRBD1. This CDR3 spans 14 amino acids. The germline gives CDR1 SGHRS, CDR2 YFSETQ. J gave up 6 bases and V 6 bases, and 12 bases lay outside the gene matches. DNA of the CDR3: TGCGCCAGCACCGACAGGGAATCGGCTCGCGAGCAGTACTTC. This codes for CASTDRESAREQYF.

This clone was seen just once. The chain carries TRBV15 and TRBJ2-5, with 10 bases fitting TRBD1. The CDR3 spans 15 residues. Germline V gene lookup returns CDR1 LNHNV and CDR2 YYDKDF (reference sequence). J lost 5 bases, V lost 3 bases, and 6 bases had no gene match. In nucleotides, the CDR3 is TGTGCCACCAGCAGTAAGACAGGGGGCAGGGAGACCCAGTACTTC. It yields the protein CATSSKTGGRETQYF.

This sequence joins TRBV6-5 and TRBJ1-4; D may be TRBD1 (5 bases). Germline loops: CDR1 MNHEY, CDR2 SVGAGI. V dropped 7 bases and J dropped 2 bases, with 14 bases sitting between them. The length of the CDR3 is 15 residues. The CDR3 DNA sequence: TGTGCCAGCACGGGGGGGATGGGGACTAATGAAAAACTGTTTTTT. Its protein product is CASTGGMGTNEKLFF.

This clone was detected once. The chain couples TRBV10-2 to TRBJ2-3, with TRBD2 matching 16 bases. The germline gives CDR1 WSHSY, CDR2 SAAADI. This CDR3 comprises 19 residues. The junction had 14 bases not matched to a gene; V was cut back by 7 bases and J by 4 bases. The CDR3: CASIGTSGGAKARADTQYF. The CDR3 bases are TGCGCCAGCATCGGGACTAGCGGGGGGGCCAAAGCACGAGCAGATACGCAGTATTTT.

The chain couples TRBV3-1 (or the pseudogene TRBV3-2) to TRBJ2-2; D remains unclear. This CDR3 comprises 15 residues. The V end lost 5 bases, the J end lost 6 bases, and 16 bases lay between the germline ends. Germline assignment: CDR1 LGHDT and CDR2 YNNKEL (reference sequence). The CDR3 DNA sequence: TGTGCCAGCAGCTCAAGCCCACAGTTCTCCGGGGAGCTGTTTTTT. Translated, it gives CASSSSPQFSGELFF.